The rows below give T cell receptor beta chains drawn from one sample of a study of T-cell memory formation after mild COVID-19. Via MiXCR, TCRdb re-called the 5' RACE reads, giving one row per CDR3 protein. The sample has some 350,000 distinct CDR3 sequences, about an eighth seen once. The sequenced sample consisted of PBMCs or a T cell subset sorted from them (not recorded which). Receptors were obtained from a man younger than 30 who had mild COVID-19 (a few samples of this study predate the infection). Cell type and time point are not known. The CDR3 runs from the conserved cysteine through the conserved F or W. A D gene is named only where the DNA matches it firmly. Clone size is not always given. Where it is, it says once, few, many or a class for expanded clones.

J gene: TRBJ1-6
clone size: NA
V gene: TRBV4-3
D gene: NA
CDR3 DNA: TGCGCCAGCAGCCAGGCTGGGCCACCCAGAAACTCCTATAATTCACCCCTCCACTTT
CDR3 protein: CASSQAGPPRNSYNSPLHF

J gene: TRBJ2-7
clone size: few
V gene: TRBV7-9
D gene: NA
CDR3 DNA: TGTGCCAGCAGCTTAGAACTAAGTACGAAGGAGCAGTACTTC
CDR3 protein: CASSLELSTKEQYF

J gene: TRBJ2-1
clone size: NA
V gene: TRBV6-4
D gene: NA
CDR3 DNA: TGTGCCAGCAGTGAGGGGCTTGTGCATGAGCAGTTCTTC
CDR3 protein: CASSEGLVHEQFF

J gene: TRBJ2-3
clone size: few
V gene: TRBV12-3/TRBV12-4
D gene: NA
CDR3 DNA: TGTGCCAGCAGTATCCCACAGGGATTTAATACGCAGTATTTT
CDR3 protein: CASSIPQGFNTQYF

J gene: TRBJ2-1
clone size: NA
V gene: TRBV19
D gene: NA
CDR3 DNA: TGTGCCAGTAGTGAGGAGGGGGACCCCTACAATGAGCAGTTCTTC
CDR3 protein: CASSEEGDPYNEQFF

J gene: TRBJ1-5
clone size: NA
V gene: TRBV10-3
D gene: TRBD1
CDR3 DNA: TGTGCCATCAGTGGACAGGGGAGCAATCAGCCCCAGCATTTT
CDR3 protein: CAISGQGSNQPQHF

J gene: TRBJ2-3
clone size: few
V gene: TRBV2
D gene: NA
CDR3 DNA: TGTGCCAGCAGTGAAGCGACGTCGGGGGATACGCAGTATTTT
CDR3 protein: CASSEATSGDTQYF

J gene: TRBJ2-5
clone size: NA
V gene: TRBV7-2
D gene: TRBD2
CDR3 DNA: TGTGCCAGCAGCATACTAGCGGGGGGGGAGACCCAGTACTTC
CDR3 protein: CASSILAGGETQYF

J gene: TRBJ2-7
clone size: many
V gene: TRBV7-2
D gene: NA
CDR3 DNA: TGTGCCAGCAGCGCTACACGATACGAGCAGTACTTC
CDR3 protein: CASSATRYEQYF

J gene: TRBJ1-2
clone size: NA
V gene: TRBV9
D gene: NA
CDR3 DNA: TGTGCCAGCAGCGGAGTAGGGGGGATCGCTGAGCGCTACACCTTC
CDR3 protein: CASSGVGGIAERYTF

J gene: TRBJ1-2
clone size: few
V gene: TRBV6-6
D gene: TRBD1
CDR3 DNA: TGTGCCAGCAGTCCGTGGACAGGGCGCCTCTTC
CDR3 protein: CASSPWTGRLF

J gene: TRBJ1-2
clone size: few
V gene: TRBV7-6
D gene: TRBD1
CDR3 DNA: TGTGCCAGCAGCCCTCTAGGGGACAGGGGGAACTATGGCTACACCTTC
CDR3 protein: CASSPLGDRGNYGYTF

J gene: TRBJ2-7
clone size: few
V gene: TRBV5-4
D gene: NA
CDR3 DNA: TGTGCCAGCAGCTTGCACGGAGTCGGTCCCTACGAGCAGTACTTC
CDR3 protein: CASSLHGVGPYEQYF

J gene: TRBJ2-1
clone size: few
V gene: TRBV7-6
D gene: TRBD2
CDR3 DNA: TGTGCCAGCAGCTTAGCCCAACCGACTAGCGGGGGATGGGAGCAGTTCTTC
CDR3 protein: CASSLAQPTSGGWEQFF

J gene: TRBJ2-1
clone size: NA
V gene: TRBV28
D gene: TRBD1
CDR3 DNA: TGTGCCAGCAGTTTGCAGGGGGCGGCCTACAATGAGCAGTTCTTC
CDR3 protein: CASSLQGAAYNEQFF

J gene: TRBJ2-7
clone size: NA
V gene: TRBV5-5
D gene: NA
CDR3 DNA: TGTGCCAGCAGGATCGGACAGCACTACGAGCAGTACTTC
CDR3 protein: CASRIGQHYEQYF

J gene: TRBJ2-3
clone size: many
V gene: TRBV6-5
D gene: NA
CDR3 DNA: TGTGCCAGCAGGGCTAGCGACGACACAGATACGCAGTATTTT
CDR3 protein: CASRASDDTDTQYF

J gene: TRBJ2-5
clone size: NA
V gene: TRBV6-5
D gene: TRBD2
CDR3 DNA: TGTGCCAGCAGTTACTCCCCGGGACTAGCGGGGGTCGGGGAGACCCAGTACTTC
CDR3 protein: CASSYSPGLAGVGETQYF

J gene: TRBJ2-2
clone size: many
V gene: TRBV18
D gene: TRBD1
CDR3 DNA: TGTGCCAGCTCAGCCAGGACAGGACTCACCGGGGAGCTGTTTTTT
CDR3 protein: CASSARTGLTGELFF

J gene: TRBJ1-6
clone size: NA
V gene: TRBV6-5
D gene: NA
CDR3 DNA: TGTGCCAGCTCTCGACAACCCATGGATTCACCCCTCCACTTT
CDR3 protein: CASSRQPMDSPLHF

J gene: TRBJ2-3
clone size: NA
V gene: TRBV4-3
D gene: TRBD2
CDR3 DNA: TGCGCCAGCAGCCCTAGCGGGGGTGATACGCAGTATTTT
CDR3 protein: CASSPSGGDTQYF

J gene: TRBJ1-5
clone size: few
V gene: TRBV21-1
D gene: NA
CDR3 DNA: TGTGCCAGCCGAAAACGCCCTGCCCGGGGTCAGCCCCAGCATTTT
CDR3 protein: CASRKRPARGQPQHF

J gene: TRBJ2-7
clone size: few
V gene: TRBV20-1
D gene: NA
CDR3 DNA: TGCAGTGCTAGAGATACCAGGGATAACGAGCAGTACTTC
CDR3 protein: CSARDTRDNEQYF

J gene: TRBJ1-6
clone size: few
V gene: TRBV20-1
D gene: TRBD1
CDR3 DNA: TGCAGTGCCCATCCCTCACAGGGGGCGGTCAATTCACCCCTCCACTTT
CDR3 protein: CSAHPSQGAVNSPLHF

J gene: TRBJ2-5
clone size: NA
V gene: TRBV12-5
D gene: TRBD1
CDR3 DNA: TGTGCTAGTGGTTATGGACAGGGAGAGACCCAGTACTTC
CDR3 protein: CASGYGQGETQYF

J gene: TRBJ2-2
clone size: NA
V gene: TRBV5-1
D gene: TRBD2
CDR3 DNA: TGCGCCAGCAGTTTGACTAGCGGGACCGGGGAGCTGTTTTTT
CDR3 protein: CASSLTSGTGELFF

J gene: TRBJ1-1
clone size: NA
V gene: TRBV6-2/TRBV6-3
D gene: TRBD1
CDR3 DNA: TGTGCCAGCAGTGCTCAGGGGGTTGGGATAGCTTTCTTT
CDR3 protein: CASSAQGVGIAFF

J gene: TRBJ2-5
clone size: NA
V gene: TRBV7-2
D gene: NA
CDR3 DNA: TGTGCCAGCAGCTCCGGGATCCTTTTGGCTTCGACCCAGTACTTC
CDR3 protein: CASSSGILLASTQYF

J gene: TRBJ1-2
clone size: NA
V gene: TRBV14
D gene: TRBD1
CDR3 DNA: TGTGCCAGCAGCTCGGGACAGGGGAGACATGGCTACACCTTC
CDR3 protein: CASSSGQGRHGYTF

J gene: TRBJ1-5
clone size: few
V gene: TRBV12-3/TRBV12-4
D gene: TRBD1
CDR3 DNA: TGTGCCAGCACCCTCTTGGGACAGGAAAATCAGCCCCAGCATTTT
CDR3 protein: CASTLLGQENQPQHF

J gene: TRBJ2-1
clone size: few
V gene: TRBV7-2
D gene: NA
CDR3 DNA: TGTGCCAGCAGCTTAGATCGGCTATTTCTGTTCTTC
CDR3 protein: CASSLDRLFLFF

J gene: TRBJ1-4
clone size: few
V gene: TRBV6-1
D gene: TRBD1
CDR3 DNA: TGTGCCAGCAGTGAAAGATCAGGGGGCACTGAAAAACTGTTTTTT
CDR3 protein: CASSERSGGTEKLFF

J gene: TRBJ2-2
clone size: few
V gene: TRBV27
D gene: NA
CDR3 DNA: TGTGCCAGCAGTTTGGCCCTAGTGGCCACCGGGGAGCTGTTTTTT
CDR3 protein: CASSLALVATGELFF

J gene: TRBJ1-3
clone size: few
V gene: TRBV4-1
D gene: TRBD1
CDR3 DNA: TGCGCCAGCAGGGACAGGGGCTCTGGAAACACCATATATTTT
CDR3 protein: CASRDRGSGNTIYF

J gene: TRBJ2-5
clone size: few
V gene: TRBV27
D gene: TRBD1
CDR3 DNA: TGTGCCAGCAGTTTAGATCGCAGGGGGGAGACCCAGTACTTC
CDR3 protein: CASSLDRRGETQYF

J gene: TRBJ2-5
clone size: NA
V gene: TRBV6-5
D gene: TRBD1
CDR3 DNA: TGTGCCAGCAGTTACGAGGACAGGGAAGAGACCCAGTACTTC
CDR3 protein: CASSYEDREETQYF

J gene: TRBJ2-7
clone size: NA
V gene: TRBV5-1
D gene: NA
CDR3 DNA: TGCGCCAGCAGCTTGGGAGGGATGGGGATGGAGTACTTC
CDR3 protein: CASSLGGMGMEYF

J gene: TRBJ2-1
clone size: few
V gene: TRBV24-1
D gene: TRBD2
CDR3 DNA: TGTGCCACCAGTGATTCGGGAGGGGATGAGCAGTTCTTC
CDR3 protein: CATSDSGGDEQFF

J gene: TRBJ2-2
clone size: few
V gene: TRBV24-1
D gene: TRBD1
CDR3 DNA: TGTGCCACCAGTGATACGGTGGACAGGACGAACACCGGGGAGCTGTTTTTT
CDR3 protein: CATSDTVDRTNTGELFF

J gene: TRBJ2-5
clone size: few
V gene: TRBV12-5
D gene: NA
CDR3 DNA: TGTGCTAGTGGCGGCCCCACGGAAGAGACCCAGTACTTC
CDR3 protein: CASGGPTEETQYF

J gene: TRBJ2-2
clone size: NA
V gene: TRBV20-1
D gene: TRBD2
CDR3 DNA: TGCAGTGCTAGAGACGCGGGGGGGCCCACCGGGGAGCTGTTTTTT
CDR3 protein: CSARDAGGPTGELFF

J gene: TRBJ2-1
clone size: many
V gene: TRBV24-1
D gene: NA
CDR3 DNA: TGTGCCACCAGTGCGCCGGGACTCTACAATGAGCAGTTCTTC
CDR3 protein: CATSAPGLYNEQFF

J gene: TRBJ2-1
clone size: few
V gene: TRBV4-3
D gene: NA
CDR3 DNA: TGCGCCAGCAGCCAAGAAGGACCTCGAGCTGAGCAGTTCTTC
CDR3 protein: CASSQEGPRAEQFF

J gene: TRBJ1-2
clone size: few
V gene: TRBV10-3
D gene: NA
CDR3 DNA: TGTGCCTCAAGCCCGCAGGGGAACTCATATGGCTACACCTTC
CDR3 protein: CASSPQGNSYGYTF

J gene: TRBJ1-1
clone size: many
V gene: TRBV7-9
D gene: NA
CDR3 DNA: TGTGCCAGCAGCTTAGTTTGGACCTCTGAAGCTTTCTTT
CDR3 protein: CASSLVWTSEAFF

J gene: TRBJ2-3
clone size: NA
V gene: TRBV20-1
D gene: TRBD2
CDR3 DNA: TGCAGTGCTAGCCAAGCGGGGGGCACAGATACGCAGTATTTT
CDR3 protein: CSASQAGGTDTQYF

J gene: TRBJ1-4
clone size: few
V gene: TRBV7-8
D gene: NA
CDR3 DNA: TGTGCCAGCAGCCCTACTGGAGAGACAGGCATAAATGAAAAACTGTTTTTT
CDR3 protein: CASSPTGETGINEKLFF

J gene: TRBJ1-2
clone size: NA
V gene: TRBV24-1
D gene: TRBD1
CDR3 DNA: TGTGCCACCAGTGATGGGACAGGGGGCTTTGATGGCTACACCTTC
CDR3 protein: CATSDGTGGFDGYTF

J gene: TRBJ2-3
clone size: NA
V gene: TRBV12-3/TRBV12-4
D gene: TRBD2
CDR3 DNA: TGTGCCAGCAGTCGCGACCGAGCGGGGGGAGCAGATACGCAGTATTTT
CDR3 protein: CASSRDRAGGADTQYF

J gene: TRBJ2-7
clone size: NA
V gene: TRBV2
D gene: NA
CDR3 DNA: TGTGCCAGCAGCAGAAAGGGTATGGATTCCGGGGAGCAGTACTTC
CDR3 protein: CASSRKGMDSGEQYF

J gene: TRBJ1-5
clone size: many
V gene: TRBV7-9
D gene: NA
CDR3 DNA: TGTGCCAGCAGCCTGACGGATAGCAATCAGCCCCAGCATTTT
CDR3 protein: CASSLTDSNQPQHF

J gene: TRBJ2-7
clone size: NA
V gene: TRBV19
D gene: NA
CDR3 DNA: TGTGCCAGTAGTACACCTGGGGGCTACGAGCAGTACTTC
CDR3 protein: CASSTPGGYEQYF

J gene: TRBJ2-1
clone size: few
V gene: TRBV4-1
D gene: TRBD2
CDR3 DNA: TGCGCCAGCAGCCAACAGGTGGCTAGCGGGGTAGTTGAGCAGTTCTTC
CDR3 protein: CASSQQVASGVVEQFF

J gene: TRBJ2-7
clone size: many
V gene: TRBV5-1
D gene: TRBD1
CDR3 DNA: TGCGCCAGCAGCTTGCAACAGGGGGACGAGCAGTACTTC
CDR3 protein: CASSLQQGDEQYF